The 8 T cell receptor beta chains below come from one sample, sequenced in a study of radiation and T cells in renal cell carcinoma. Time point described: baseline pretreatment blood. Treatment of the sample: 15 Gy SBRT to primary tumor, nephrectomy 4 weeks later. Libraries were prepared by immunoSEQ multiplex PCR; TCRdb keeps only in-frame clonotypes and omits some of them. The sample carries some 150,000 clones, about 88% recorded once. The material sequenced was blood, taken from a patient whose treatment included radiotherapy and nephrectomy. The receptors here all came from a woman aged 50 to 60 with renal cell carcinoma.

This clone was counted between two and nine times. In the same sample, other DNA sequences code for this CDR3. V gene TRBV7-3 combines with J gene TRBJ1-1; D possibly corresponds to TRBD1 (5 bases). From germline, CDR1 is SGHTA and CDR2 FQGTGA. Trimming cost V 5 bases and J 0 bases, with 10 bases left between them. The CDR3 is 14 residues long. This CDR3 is CASSPGTVNTEAFF. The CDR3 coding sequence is TGTGCCAGCAGCCCCGGGACGGTGAACACTGAAGCTTTCTTT.

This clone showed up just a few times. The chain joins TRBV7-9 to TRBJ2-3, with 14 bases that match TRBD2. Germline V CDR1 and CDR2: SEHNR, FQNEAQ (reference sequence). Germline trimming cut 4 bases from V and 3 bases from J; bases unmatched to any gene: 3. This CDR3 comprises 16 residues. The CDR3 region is CASSSRTSGGTDTQYF. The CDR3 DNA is TGTGCCAGCAGCTCCAGGACTAGCGGGGGGACAGATACGCAGTATTTT.

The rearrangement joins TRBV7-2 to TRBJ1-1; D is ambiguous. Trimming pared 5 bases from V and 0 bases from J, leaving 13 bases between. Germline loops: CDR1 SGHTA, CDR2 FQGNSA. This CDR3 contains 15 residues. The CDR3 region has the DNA TGTGCCAGCAGCGGCCCGGCGGGTTTGAACACTGAAGCTTTCTTT. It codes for CASSGPAGLNTEAFF.

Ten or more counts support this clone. The CDR3 DNA is TGTGCCAGCAGCCAAGTAGGGCGGTCCTATGGCTACACCTTC. Its protein is CASSQVGRSYGYTF. V gene TRBV4-2 combines with J gene TRBJ1-2; the D is unclear. CDR3 size: 14 residues. V shed 1 base and J shed 4 bases, with 10 bases lying between them. Germline CDR1 reads LGHNA; CDR2 reads YNFKEQ.

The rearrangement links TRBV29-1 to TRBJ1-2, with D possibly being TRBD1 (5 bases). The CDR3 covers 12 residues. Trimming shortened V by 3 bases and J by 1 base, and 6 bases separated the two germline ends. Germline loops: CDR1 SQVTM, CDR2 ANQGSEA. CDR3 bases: TGCAGCGTTGATAGGGGTAACTATGGCTACACCTTC. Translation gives CSVDRGNYGYTF.

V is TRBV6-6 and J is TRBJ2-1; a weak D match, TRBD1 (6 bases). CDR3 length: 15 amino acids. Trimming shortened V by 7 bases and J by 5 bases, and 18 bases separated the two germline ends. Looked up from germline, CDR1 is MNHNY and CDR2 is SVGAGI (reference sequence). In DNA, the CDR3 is TGTGCCAGCACTCGACTACAGGGCCTTGACAATGAGCAGTTCTTC. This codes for CASTRLQGLDNEQFF.

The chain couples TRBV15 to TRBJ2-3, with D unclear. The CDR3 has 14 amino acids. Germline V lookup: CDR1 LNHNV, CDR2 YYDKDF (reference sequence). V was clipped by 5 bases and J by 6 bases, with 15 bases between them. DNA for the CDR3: TGTGCCACCAGCTTACGTCTGCTGGCTGATACGCAGTATTTT. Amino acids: CATSLRLLADTQYF.

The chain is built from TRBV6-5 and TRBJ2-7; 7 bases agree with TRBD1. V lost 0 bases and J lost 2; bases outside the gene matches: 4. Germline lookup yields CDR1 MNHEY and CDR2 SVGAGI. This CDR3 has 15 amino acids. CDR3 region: CASSYSMQGAYEQYF. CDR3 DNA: TGTGCCAGCAGTTACTCGATGCAGGGGGCCTACGAGCAGTACTTC.